Each of the 8 T cell receptor beta chains below was sequenced from the same sample in a study of response to subunit inactivated influenza vaccine. TCRdb reprocessed the RT-PCR reads with MiXCR, giving one entry per CDR3 protein. The sample yields 490,000 or so distinct CDR3 sequences, around 8% seen once. The input for sequencing was PBMCs from blood, taken less than 30 months after vaccination. The receptor set was obtained from a man between 50 and 75 years old who received an inactivated influenza vaccine.

The V gene is TRBV12-3 or TRBV12-4, the J gene TRBJ1-4; D is uncertain. V was shortened by 8 bases and J by 5 bases, with 18 bases between the two germline ends. The CDR3 loop spans 15 amino acids. CDR3 sequence (DNA): TGTGCCAGCGGCCTCTTGGGGAGACCGAATGAAAAACTGTTTTTT. Translation: CASGLLGRPNEKLFF.

V and J are TRBV6-2 or TRBV6-3 and TRBJ2-1; 7 positions match TRBD2. Germline assignment: CDR1 MNHEY and CDR2 SVGEGT. The ends lost 6 bases at V and 6 bases at J; junction bases unmatched: 11. This CDR3 spans 15 amino acids. In DNA, the CDR3 is TGTGCCAGCAGATCGGGAGGTAGCGGACGCAATGAGCAGTTCTTC. Translated: CASRSGGSGRNEQFF.

This clonotype was detected only a few times. CDR3 DNA sequence: TGCAGAGCCGGGAGTACAGGAGCCCAAGAGACCCAGTACTTC. Its translation: CRAGSTGAQETQYF. The chain has TRBV20-1 and TRBJ2-5; D is possibly TRBD2 (6 bases). The CDR3 covers 14 residues. Germline lookup yields CDR1 DFQATT and CDR2 SNEGSKA (reference sequence).

The CDR3 loop is CASSYRAGESYEQYF. CDR3 nucleotide sequence: TGTGCCAGCAGTTACCGGGCGGGAGAGTCCTACGAGCAGTACTTC. The genes are TRBV6-5 and TRBJ2-7, with 7 bases identical to TRBD2. Germline CDR1 reads MNHEY; CDR2 reads SVGAGI. CDR3 length: 15 amino acids. J lost 1 base, V lost 2 bases, and 5 bases had no gene match.

This clonotype was observed at least ten times. The chain links TRBV24-1 to TRBJ2-5; 11 nucleotides agree with TRBD1. CDR1 and CDR2 from the germline V gene are KGHDR and SFDVKD. This CDR3 spans 16 amino acids. With 0 bases clipped from V and 4 bases from J, the junction kept 3 bases outside the gene matches. The CDR3: CATSDLEGTGGETQYF. The DNA for the CDR3 is TGTGCCACCAGTGATTTGGAAGGGACAGGGGGAGAGACCCAGTACTTC.

The sample holds a few counts of this clonotype. The chain uses TRBV6-2 or TRBV6-3 and TRBJ2-1; D unclear. With 2 bases removed from V and 9 bases from J, the gap between germline ends came to 8 bases. The CDR3 runs 12 residues. CDR1 and CDR2 from the germline V gene are MNHEY and SVGEGT. The CDR3 region is CASSYGETEQFF. CDR3 DNA sequence: TGTGCCAGCAGTTACGGCGAGACTGAGCAGTTCTTC.

The gene calls are TRBV20-1 and TRBJ2-7, with 7 bases lining up with TRBD1. The germline gives CDR1 DFQATT, CDR2 SNEGSKA (reference sequence). J gave up 2 bases and V 6 bases, and 10 bases lay outside the gene matches. The CDR3 has 14 residues. CDR3 residues: CSANNTTGTYEQYF. CDR3 DNA sequence: TGCAGTGCCAATAATACGACAGGGACCTACGAGCAGTACTTC.

This clonotype was counted at least ten times. The DNA of the CDR3 is TGCAGTGCTAGAGATATAGTAGCGTTCAATGAGCAGTTCTTC. It yields the protein CSARDIVAFNEQFF. The chain is built from TRBV20-1 and TRBJ2-1; maybe TRBD2 (5 bases). The germline V gene has CDR1 DFQATT and CDR2 SNEGSKA (reference sequence). The CDR3 sequence is 14 residues long. The germline V and J ends were trimmed by 0 bases and 6 bases, with 12 bases remaining between them.